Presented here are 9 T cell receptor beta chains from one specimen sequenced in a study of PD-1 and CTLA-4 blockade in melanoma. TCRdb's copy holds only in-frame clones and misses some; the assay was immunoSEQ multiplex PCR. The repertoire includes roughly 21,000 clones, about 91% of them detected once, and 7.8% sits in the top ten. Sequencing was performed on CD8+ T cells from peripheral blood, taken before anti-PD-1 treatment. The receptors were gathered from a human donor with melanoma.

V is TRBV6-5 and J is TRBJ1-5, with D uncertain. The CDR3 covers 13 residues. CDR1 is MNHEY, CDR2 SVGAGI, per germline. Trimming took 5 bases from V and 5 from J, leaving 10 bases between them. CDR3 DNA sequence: TGTGCCAGCAGTACCGGGCCGTATCAGCCCCAGCATTTT. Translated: CASSTGPYQPQHF.

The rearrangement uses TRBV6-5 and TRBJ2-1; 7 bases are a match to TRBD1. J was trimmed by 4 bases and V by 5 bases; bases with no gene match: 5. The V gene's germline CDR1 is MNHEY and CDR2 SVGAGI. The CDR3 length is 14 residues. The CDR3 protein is CASSLRDSYNEQFF. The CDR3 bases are TGTGCCAGCAGTCTCCGGGACAGTTACAATGAGCAGTTCTTC.

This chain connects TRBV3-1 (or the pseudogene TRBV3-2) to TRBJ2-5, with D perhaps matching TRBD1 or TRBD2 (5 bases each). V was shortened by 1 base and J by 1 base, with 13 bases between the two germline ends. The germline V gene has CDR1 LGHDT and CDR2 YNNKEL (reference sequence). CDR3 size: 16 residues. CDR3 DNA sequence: TGTGCCAGCAGCCAAGGGTTTGGGGGAGTCCAAGAGACCCAGTACTTC. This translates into CASSQGFGGVQETQYF.

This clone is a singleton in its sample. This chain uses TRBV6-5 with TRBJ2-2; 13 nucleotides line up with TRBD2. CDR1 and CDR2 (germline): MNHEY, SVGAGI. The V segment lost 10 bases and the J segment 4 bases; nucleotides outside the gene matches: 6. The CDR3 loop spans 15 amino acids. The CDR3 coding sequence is TGTGCCACTCCGGGACTAGCGGGGCCCACCGGGGAGCTGTTTTTT. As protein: CATPGLAGPTGELFF.

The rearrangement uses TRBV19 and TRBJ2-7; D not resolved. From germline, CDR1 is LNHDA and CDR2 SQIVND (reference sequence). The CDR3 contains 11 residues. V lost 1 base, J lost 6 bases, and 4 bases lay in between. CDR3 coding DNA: TGTGCCAGTAGTATAGGGGGCGAGCAGTACTTC. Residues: CASSIGGEQYF.

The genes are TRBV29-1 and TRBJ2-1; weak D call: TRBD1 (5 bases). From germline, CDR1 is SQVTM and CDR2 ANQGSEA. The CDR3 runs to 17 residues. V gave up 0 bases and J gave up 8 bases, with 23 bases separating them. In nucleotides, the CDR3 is TGCAGCGTTGAAGATTCGGTGGACACTCCGAAGCCCCATGAGCAGTTCTTC. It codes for CSVEDSVDTPKPHEQFF.

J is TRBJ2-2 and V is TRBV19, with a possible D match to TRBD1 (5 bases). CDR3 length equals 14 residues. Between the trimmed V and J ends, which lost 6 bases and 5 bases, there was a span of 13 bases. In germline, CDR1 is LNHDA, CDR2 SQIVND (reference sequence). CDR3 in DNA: TGTGCCAGTAGGGGATCAGGGAATACCGGGGAGCTGTTTTTT. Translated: CASRGSGNTGELFF.

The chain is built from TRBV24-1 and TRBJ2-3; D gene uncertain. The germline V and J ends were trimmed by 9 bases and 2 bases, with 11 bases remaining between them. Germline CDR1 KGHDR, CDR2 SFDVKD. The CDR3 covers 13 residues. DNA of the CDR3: TGTGCCACCGCTCCCCTCTTCACAGATACGCAGTATTTT. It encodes CATAPLFTDTQYF.

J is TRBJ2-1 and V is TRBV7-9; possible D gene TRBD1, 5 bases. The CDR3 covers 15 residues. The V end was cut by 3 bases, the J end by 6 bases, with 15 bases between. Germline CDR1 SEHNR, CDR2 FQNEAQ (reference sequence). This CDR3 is CASSFMQGSRNEQFF. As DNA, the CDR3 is TGTGCCAGCAGCTTCATGCAGGGTAGCCGCAATGAGCAGTTCTTC.